This T cell receptor (beta chain) derives from a study of T cells in Graves' hyperthyroidism and ophthalmopathy. Findings of the study overall: Blood also contained most expanded thyroid clonotypes above 0.001.

This clonotype was recorded a few times. Antigen specificity is unknown. Using RNA transcripts as the source, TCR beta CDR3 regions were amplified. Researchers ran a first-round RT-PCR on the TCR CDR3 using the HTBI primer set. TCRdb redid the calling of the multiplex PCR reads with MiXCR, one entry per CDR3 protein. The table lists about 640,000 distinct CDR3 sequences, around 21% of them singletons. A roughly 9.3 ml volume of fresh peripheral blood provided the PBMCs. This CDR3 spans 13 amino acids. Germline V lookup: CDR1 SNHLY, CDR2 FYNNEI. The ends were cut back, 6 bases at V and 3 bases at J, with 12 bases in the middle.

This sequence originates from a man aged 30-40 years with Graves' ophthalmopathy. This chain connects TRBV2 to TRBJ2-7; the D gene is possibly TRBD1 (6 bases). The sequenced sample consisted of blood. In DNA form, the CDR3 reads TGTGCCAGCAGCCCAGGGGCTCTCTACGAGCAGTACTTC. It specifies CASSPGALYEQYF.